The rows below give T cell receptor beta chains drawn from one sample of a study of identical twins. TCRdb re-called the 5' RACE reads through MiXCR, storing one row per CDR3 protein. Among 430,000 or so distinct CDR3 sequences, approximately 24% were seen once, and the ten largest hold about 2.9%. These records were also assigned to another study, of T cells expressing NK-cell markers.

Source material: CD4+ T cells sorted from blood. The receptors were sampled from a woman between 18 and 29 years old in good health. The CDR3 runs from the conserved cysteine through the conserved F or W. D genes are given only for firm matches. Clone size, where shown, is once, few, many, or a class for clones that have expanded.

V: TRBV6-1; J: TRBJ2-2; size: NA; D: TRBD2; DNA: TGTGCCAGCAGAGGGTCGGGAGGGAACACCGGGGAGCTGTTTTTT; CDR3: CASRGSGGNTGELFF
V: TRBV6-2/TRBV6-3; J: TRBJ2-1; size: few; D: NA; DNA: TGTGCCAGCACCCTCCGATGGTTGGGAGGTGAGCAGTTCTTC; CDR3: CASTLRWLGGEQFF
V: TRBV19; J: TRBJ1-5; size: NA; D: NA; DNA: TGTGCCAGTAGTGAGCGGTTCGGGCCCCAGCATTTT; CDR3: CASSERFGPQHF
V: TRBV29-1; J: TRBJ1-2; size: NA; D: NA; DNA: TGCAGCGTTGGGCAGGGCAATAACTATGGCTACACCTTC; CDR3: CSVGQGNNYGYTF
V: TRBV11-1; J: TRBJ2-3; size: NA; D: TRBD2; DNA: TGTGCCAGCAGCCCGGGACTAGCGGGGGCATTCTGGGGTACGCAGTATTTT; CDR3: CASSPGLAGAFWGTQYF
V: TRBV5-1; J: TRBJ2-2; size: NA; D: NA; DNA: TGCGCCAGCACCGGGACACCGAACACCGGGGAGCTGTTTTTT; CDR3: CASTGTPNTGELFF
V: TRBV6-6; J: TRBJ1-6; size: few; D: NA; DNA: TGTGCCAGCTCAGGGGATTCACCCCTCCACTTT; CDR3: CASSGDSPLHF
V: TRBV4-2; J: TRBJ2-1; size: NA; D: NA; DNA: TGTGCCAGCAGCCAAGGTCGGGGGAATGAGCAGTTCTTC; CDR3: CASSQGRGNEQFF
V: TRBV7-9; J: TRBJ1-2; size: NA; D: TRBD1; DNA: TGTGCCAGCAGCTTATGGACAGGGGGCGATGGCTACACCTTC; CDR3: CASSLWTGGDGYTF
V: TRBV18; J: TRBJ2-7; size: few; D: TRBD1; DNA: TGTGCCAGCTCACCCTCCCAGACAGGGGGCGAGCAGTACTTC; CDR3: CASSPSQTGGEQYF
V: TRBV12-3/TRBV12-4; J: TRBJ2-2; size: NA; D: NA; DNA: TGTGCCAGCAGTTTAACGGACGCTCTACTCACCGGGGAGCTGTTTTTT; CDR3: CASSLTDALLTGELFF
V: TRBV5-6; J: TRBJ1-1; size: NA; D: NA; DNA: TGTGCCAGCAGCTTGAGTCTTATTAACCGGGGCTTGAGAGAAGCTTTCTTT; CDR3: CASSLSLINRGLREAFF
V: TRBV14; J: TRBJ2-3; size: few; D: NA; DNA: TGTGCCAGCAGCCCCCTGGAGACCTCGGGCGCAGATACGCAGTATTTT; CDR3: CASSPLETSGADTQYF
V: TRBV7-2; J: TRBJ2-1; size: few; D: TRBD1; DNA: TGTGCCAGCAGCTTAGGCTTAGGACAGGGTATCGATGAGCAGTTCTTC; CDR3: CASSLGLGQGIDEQFF
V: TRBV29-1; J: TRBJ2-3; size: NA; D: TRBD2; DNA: TGCAGCGCCTATCTAGCGGGAGTCACAGATACGCAGTATTTT; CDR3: CSAYLAGVTDTQYF
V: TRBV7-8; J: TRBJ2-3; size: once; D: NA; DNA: TGTGCCACCAGCTTATTTTGGGGGACCTCCACAGATACGCAGTATTTT; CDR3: CATSLFWGTSTDTQYF
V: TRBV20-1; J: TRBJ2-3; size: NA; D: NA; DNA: TGCAGTGCTCCTGACAGGCTGGCTAGCACAGATACGCAGTATTTT; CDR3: CSAPDRLASTDTQYF
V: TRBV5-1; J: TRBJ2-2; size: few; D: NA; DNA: TGCGCCAGCAGCTTGGATACAGGCCGGAACACCGGGGAGCTGTTTTTT; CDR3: CASSLDTGRNTGELFF
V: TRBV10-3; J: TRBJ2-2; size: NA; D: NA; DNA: TGTGCACTCCGGCTAACGAACTCCGGGGAGCTGTTTTTT; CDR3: CALRLTNSGELFF
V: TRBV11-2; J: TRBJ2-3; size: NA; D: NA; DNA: TGTGCCAGCAGCGTCCGTCTGACCGACCCTGACACAGATACGCAGTATTTT; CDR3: CASSVRLTDPDTDTQYF
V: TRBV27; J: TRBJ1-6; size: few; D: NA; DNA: TGTGCCAGCAGTTTAAGGCCTCTCTATTCACCCCTCCACTTT; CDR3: CASSLRPLYSPLHF
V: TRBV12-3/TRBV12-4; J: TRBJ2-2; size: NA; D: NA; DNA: TGTGCCAGCAGACGGGACTTCGTCGCCGGGGAGCTGTTTTTT; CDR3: CASRRDFVAGELFF
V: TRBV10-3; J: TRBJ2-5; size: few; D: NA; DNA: TGTGCCATCAAGGACAGCCTCCAAGAGACCCAGTACTTC; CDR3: CAIKDSLQETQYF
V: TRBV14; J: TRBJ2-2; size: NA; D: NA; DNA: TGTGCCAGCAGCCGGGACTCCGACACCGGGGAGCTGTTTTTT; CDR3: CASSRDSDTGELFF
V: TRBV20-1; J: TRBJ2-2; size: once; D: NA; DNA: TGCAGTGCTAGAGTGTGGGGTACCACCGGGGAGCTGTTTTTT; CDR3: CSARVWGTTGELFF
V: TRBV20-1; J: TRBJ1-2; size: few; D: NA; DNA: TGCAGTGCTAGATCCTCAGGGGTCTATGGCTACACCTTC; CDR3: CSARSSGVYGYTF
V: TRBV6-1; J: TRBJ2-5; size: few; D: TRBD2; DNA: TGTGCCAGCAGCATGACTAGCGGGGGAGAGACCCAGTACTTC; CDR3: CASSMTSGGETQYF
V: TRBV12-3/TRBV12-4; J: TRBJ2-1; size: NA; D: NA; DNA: TGTGCCAGCAGCCGCGTAAGTGAGCAGTTCTTC; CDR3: CASSRVSEQFF
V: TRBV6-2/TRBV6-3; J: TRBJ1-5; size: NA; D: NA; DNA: TGTGCCAGCAGTTACAAATCGGACGTGATAAGGGTCCAGCCCCAGCATTTT; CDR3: CASSYKSDVIRVQPQHF
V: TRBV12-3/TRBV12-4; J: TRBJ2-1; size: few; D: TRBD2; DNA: TGTGCCAGCAGCCTATTAGGACTAGCGGGAGGGCGTAAGCAGTTCTTC; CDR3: CASSLLGLAGGRKQFF